Below are 7 T cell receptor beta chains sequenced from a single sample in a study of high-grade serous ovarian cancer treatment subgroups. The protocol was immunoSEQ multiplex PCR, while the TCRdb copy is restricted to in-frame clones and leaves out a portion. Seen here are about 5,500 clones, less than 85% observed once, and the top ten hold 8.9%. The tumor samples were collected prior to definitive surgery or chemotherapy. Sequencing was carried out using tumor tissue. The receptors originated from a human donor with high-grade serous ovarian cancer.

The chain has TRBV19 and TRBJ2-2, with TRBD1 matching over 10 bases. The germline V gene encodes CDR1 LNHDA and CDR2 SQIVND (reference sequence). Trimming at V came to 4 bases and at J to 3 bases, leaving 5 bases not matched to a gene. This CDR3 has 16 amino acids. The CDR3 nucleotides read TGTGCCAGTAGTAGTGGACAGGGGGATTACACCGGGGAGCTGTTTTTT. Translated: CASSSGQGDYTGELFF.

The rearrangement uses TRBV29-1 and TRBJ2-2; D uncertain. Trimming removed 2 bases from V and 5 bases from J, with 6 bases in between. The CDR3 length is 12 residues. Germline lookup yields CDR1 SQVTM and CDR2 ANQGSEA. The CDR3 nucleotides read TGCAGCGTTGAAAAAAGGACCGGGGAGCTGTTTTTT. This translates into CSVEKRTGELFF.

The rearrangement links TRBV11-3 to TRBJ2-3; the match to TRBD1 covers 8 bases. CDR3 length: 15 amino acids. Germline values: CDR1 SGHNT, CDR2 YENEEA. Trimming cost V 5 bases and J 5 bases; bases outside gene matches: 9. CDR3 amino acids: CASSARQGRGDTQYF. In DNA form, the CDR3 reads TGTGCCAGCAGCGCTAGACAGGGGCGTGGAGATACGCAGTATTTT.

The V gene is TRBV5-1, the J gene TRBJ1-6; 11 nucleotides match TRBD1. The V segment lost 3 bases and the J segment 5 bases; nucleotides outside the gene matches: 7. The CDR3 is made up of 17 amino acids. Germline values: CDR1 SGHRS, CDR2 YFSETQ. This CDR3 is CASSSLGQGANNSPLHF. The CDR3, as DNA: TGCGCCAGCAGCTCCTTAGGACAGGGGGCGAATAATTCACCCCTCCACTTT.

This chain links TRBV5-1 with TRBJ2-7; 7 bases fit TRBD1. Looked up from germline, CDR1 is SGHRS and CDR2 is YFSETQ. V shed 1 base and J 3 bases; nucleotides not matched to a gene: 7. The CDR3 has 15 amino acids. The CDR3 protein is CASSLTGALIYEQYF. The CDR3 DNA sequence: TGCGCCAGCAGCTTGACAGGGGCGTTAATCTACGAGCAGTACTTC. Filled out from reference TRBV5-1 and TRBJ2-7, the complete variable domain reads KAGVTQTPRYLIKTRGQQVTLSCSPISGHRSVSWYQQTPGQGLQFLFEYFSETQRNKGNFPGRFSGRQFSNSRSEMNVSTLELGDSALYLCASSLTGALIYEQYFGPGTRLTVT.

This clone ranks as medium-sized. The rearrangement joins TRBV20-1 to TRBJ1-3; D is uncertain. This CDR3 region has 11 residues. The V and J ends lost 5 bases and 4 bases respectively, with 6 bases between them. Germline V gene sequence: CDR1 DFQATT, CDR2 SNEGSKA (reference sequence). CDR3 nucleotides: TGCAGTGCTTTAATCGGAAACACCATATATTTT. The encoded protein is CSALIGNTIYF.

V and J are TRBV2 and TRBJ2-6; D possibly corresponds to TRBD2 (7 bases). Trimming left V 2 bases short and J 3 bases short, with 17 bases between. CDR1 SNHLY and CDR2 FYNNEI come from the germline V gene. The CDR3 spans 18 residues. The CDR3: CASSELWRGPGGANVLTF. The CDR3 DNA reads as TGTGCCAGCAGTGAACTGTGGCGGGGGCCAGGTGGGGCCAACGTCCTGACTTTC.